The clone carrying this T cell receptor (beta chain) was counted a single time. Per the germline V gene, CDR1 is MDHEN and CDR2 is SYDVKM. CDR3 length: 17 amino acids. The V and J ends lost 4 bases and 7 bases respectively, with 20 bases between them. Per the authors' pipeline: Amplifying reference gene primers gave estimates of nucleated cell counts. Sequencing was performed with immunoSEQ multiplex PCR; in TCRdb, only in-frame clones are kept and a portion is missing. The V and J calls and clone size were taken over from that table, and D and trimming were inferred from the DNA. Of just over 300,000 clones in the sample, 70% to 90% are singletons; the top ten hold under 2.5%. The sample belongs to a study of blood T cell repertoires in COVID-19. The overall study: T cells, B-cell-depleted T cells, or PBMCs provided the cDNA or gDNA that served as material.

Sequenced material: PBMCs or T cells enriched from blood (not recorded which). The V call is TRBV28, the J call TRBJ1-6; D call uncertain. The source of this sequence is a man aged 25-40 years who had recovered from COVID-19. For the CDR3, the DNA is TGTGCCAGCAGTTCGACATACAACTTAGAGACAAATTCACCCCTCCACTTT. Translation gives CASSSTYNLETNSPLHF.